The 28 T cell receptor beta chains given below trace back to one sample, sequenced in a study of long-term antiretroviral therapy in people with HIV. Version v3.0 of the immunoSEQ assay was performed at survey level. Data came from immunoSEQ multiplex PCR; TCRdb stores just in-frame clones and leaves some out. Found here are tens of thousands of clones, roughly 97% of them singletons; the top ten hold roughly 2.9%. The material sequenced was unsorted PBMCs, taken 6.9 years after starting antiretroviral therapy. These receptors came from a man aged 25 to 45 with HIV.

The gene calls are TRBV7-3 and TRBJ2-7, with D hard to call. Germline assignment: CDR1 SGHTA and CDR2 FQGTGA. The CDR3 totals 18 residues. The V gene lost 2 bases and the J gene lost 4 bases, with 24 bases spanning the gap. The CDR3 sequence: CASSLVGSVASGSYEQYF. In nucleotides, the CDR3 is TGTGCCAGCAGCTTAGTCGGATCCGTGGCGTCAGGTTCTTACGAGCAGTACTTC.

The chain links TRBV5-1 to TRBJ2-1; D possibly uses TRBD1 or TRBD2 (5 bases each). CDR1 is SGHRS, CDR2 YFSETQ, per germline. Trimming took off 4 bases at V and 3 bases at J, with 14 bases between the two ends. The CDR3 spans 15 residues. CDR3 in amino acids: CASSTGPSSYNEQFF. The CDR3 coding sequence is TGCGCCAGCAGCACGGGACCCTCGAGCTACAATGAGCAGTTCTTC.

The J gene is TRBJ1-1, the V gene TRBV6-5; 7 bases map to TRBD1. Germline trimming cut 6 bases from V and 0 bases from J; bases unmatched to any gene: 1. The germline V gene encodes CDR1 MNHEY and CDR2 SVGAGI. The CDR3 is made up of 13 amino acids. The CDR3 DNA reads as TGTGCCAGCAGGGGACAGATGAACACTGAAGCTTTCTTT. It translates to CASRGQMNTEAFF.

This rearrangement joins TRBV6-1 to TRBJ2-2; no clear D. The CDR3 has 12 residues. Trimming took off 8 bases at V and 6 bases at J, with 10 bases between the two ends. Germline CDR1 MNHNS, CDR2 SASEGT. The CDR3 sequence is CASLSRAGELFF. The CDR3 DNA reads as TGTGCCAGCCTCTCTAGAGCCGGGGAGCTGTTTTTT.

This clone was seen just once. The chain combines TRBV27 with TRBJ2-5; D is undetermined. The CDR3 contains 13 residues. Trimming removed 4 bases at V and 1 base at J, with 7 bases between. In germline, CDR1 is MNHEY, CDR2 SMNVEV (reference sequence). CDR3 in amino acids: CASSWRIQETQYF. The CDR3 DNA is TGTGCCAGCAGTTGGCGGATCCAAGAGACCCAGTACTTC.

The V call is TRBV9, the J call TRBJ2-5; tentatively, D is TRBD2 (6 bases). Germline V lookup: CDR1 SGDLS, CDR2 YYNGEE. The CDR3 is 16 residues long. The V end lost 0 bases, the J end lost 5 bases, and 17 bases lay between the germline ends. In nucleotides, the CDR3 is TGTGCCAGCAGCGTAGGGGGGATCCCAGGGAGGGAGACCCAGTACTTC. Protein: CASSVGGIPGRETQYF.

V and J are TRBV15 and TRBJ1-6; D call uncertain. The CDR3 extends over 15 amino acids. Germline V gene lookup returns CDR1 LNHNV and CDR2 YYDKDF (reference sequence). The V and J ends lost 0 bases and 10 bases respectively, with 13 bases between them. The DNA of the CDR3 is TGTGCCACCAGCAGAGATGTCCCGGCCCTCTCACCCCTCCACTTT. Translating it yields CATSRDVPALSPLHF.

This rearrangement joins TRBV29-1 to TRBJ1-2; D gene uncertain. Germline assignment: CDR1 SQVTM and CDR2 ANQGSEA. V lost 5 bases and J 2 bases, leaving 9 bases between the germline ends. The CDR3 covers 12 residues. The CDR3 loop reads CSVSVGNYGYTF. The CDR3 DNA reads as TGCAGCGTTAGTGTCGGGAACTATGGCTACACCTTC.

The V gene is TRBV4-1, the J gene TRBJ2-7; D is perhaps TRBD2 (6 bases). CDR3 length: 15 residues. Germline-derived CDR1 and CDR2 are MGHRA and YSYEKL. V gave up 4 bases and J gave up 12 bases, with 25 bases separating them. DNA of the CDR3: TGCGCCAGCAGCCCAAGGGGACTCAGGGACCCCCCCCCGTACTTC. Translating it yields CASSPRGLRDPPPYF.

The chain has TRBV18 and TRBJ2-3; D may be TRBD2 (6 bases). The CDR3 has 15 amino acids. Germline V gene sequence: CDR1 KGHSH, CDR2 LQKENI. V lost 1 base and J 1 base, leaving 9 bases between the germline ends. Written as DNA, the CDR3 is TGTGCCAGCTCACCACAGCGCGGGGGCACAGATACGCAGTATTTT. Protein product: CASSPQRGGTDTQYF.

The chain recombines TRBV7-9 with TRBJ2-3; 11 nucleotides agree with TRBD2. With V trimmed by 2 bases and J by 2 bases, 3 bases remained unmatched. The CDR3 runs 16 residues. The germline V gene has CDR1 SEHNR and CDR2 FQNEAQ (reference sequence). CDR3 amino acids: CASSLILAGDTDTQYF. Written as DNA, the CDR3 is TGTGCCAGCAGCTTAATACTAGCGGGAGACACAGATACGCAGTATTTT. The whole variable domain, filled in from reference TRBV7-9 and TRBJ2-3, reads DTGVSQNPRHKITKRGQNVTFRCDPISEHNRLYWYRQTLGQGPEFLTYFQNEAQLEKSRLLSDRFSAERPKGSFSTLEIQRTEQGDSAMYLCASSLILAGDTDTQYFGPGTRLTVL.

The gene calls are TRBV5-6 and TRBJ1-2; maybe TRBD1 (5 bases). V lost 1 base, J lost 4 bases, and 14 bases lay in between. Germline lookup yields CDR1 SGHDT and CDR2 YYEEEE. The CDR3 is 15 residues long. CDR3: CASSLWRGGPYGYTF. DNA for the CDR3: TGTGCCAGCAGCTTGTGGAGGGGAGGGCCCTATGGCTACACCTTC.

This chain uses TRBV10-3 with TRBJ2-7; TRBD1 matches 9 bases. Germline V gene sequence: CDR1 ENHRY, CDR2 SYGVKD. This CDR3 comprises 15 residues. V lost 6 bases and J lost 0; bases outside the gene matches: 6. The CDR3 DNA reads as TGTGCCATCAGCCGGGGGGACAGGGACTCCTACGAGCAGTACTTC. Translated, it gives CAISRGDRDSYEQYF.

The chain couples TRBV7-6 to TRBJ1-4; 10 nucleotides line up with TRBD1. Looked up from germline, CDR1 is SGHVS and CDR2 is FNYEAQ. This CDR3 comprises 15 residues. Trimming at V came to 4 bases and at J to 6 bases, leaving 5 bases not matched to a gene. Here the CDR3 reads CASSSVTGGDEKLFF. In DNA form, the CDR3 reads TGTGCCAGCAGCTCCGTGACAGGGGGCGATGAAAAACTGTTTTTT.

CDR3 DNA: TGTGCCAGCAGCTTAGGGGGGCAGGGAGTAAGGATGAACACTGAAGCTTTCTTT. It translates to CASSLGGQGVRMNTEAFF. The J gene is TRBJ1-1, the V gene TRBV7-3; a weak D match, TRBD1 (6 bases). Per germline, CDR1 SGHTA and CDR2 FQGTGA. There are 18 residues in the CDR3. The V end lost 2 bases, the J end lost 0 bases, and 19 bases lay between the germline ends.

The V call is TRBV5-4, the J call TRBJ2-4, with 7 bases fitting TRBD1. Germline V gives CDR1 SGHNT, CDR2 YYREEE (reference sequence). The ends lost 0 bases at V and 0 bases at J; junction bases unmatched: 3. The CDR3 totals 16 residues. The CDR3: CASSLGTGKAKNIQYF. In DNA form, the CDR3 reads TGTGCCAGCAGCTTGGGGACAGGTAAAGCCAAAAACATTCAGTACTTC.

This sequence joins TRBV5-4 and TRBJ1-5; D gene ambiguous. The V end lost 9 bases, the J end lost 1 base, and 11 bases lay between the germline ends. The CDR3 spans 13 residues. Germline V gene lookup returns CDR1 SGHNT and CDR2 YYREEE (reference sequence). The CDR3 spells CATTAGSNQPQHF. The CDR3 nucleotides are TGTGCCACCACAGCGGGGAGCAATCAGCCCCAGCATTTT.

The J gene is TRBJ2-7, the V gene TRBV7-2, with D unclear. This CDR3 is built from 14 residues. V was clipped by 1 base and J by 0 bases, with 7 bases between them. From germline, CDR1 is SGHTA and CDR2 FQGNSA. As DNA, the CDR3 is TGTGCCAGCAGCTTAGAACAGAGCTCCTACGAGCAGTACTTC. Its translation: CASSLEQSSYEQYF.

The rearrangement links TRBV10-3 to TRBJ1-1, with D perhaps TRBD1 (5 bases). Germline CDR1 ENHRY, CDR2 SYGVKD. The CDR3 extends over 13 amino acids. V dropped 4 bases and J dropped 2 bases, with 8 bases sitting between them. The CDR3 DNA reads TGTGCCATCAGTGCCGACAGTAACACTGAAGCTTTCTTT. Protein: CAISADSNTEAFF.

The rearrangement links TRBV2 to TRBJ2-3, with D unclear. V lost 1 base and J 3 bases, leaving 2 bases between the germline ends. The germline gives CDR1 SNHLY, CDR2 FYNNEI. The CDR3 runs to 12 residues. CDR3 region: CASSEGTDTQYF. As DNA, the CDR3 is TGTGCCAGCAGTGAAGGGACAGATACGCAGTATTTT.

The chain uses TRBV27 and TRBJ1-2; tentative D call: TRBD1 (6 bases). Germline CDR1 is MNHEY and CDR2 is SMNVEV (reference sequence). V lost 5 bases and J 4 bases, leaving 17 bases between the germline ends. CDR3 length: 15 amino acids. The CDR3 region has the DNA TGTGCCAGCAGTCAAGCTCGTGTGACAGGCTATGGCTACACCTTC. Its protein is CASSQARVTGYGYTF.

The chain employs TRBV19 and TRBJ1-2; tentatively, D is TRBD1 (5 bases). The CDR3 totals 15 residues. The germline gives CDR1 LNHDA, CDR2 SQIVND (reference sequence). Trimming removed 3 bases at V and 4 bases at J, with 15 bases between. For the CDR3, the DNA is TGTGCCAGTAGTATGCCGGGACTCCCCTTCTATGGCTACACCTTC. Amino acid sequence: CASSMPGLPFYGYTF.

V usage is TRBV27 and J usage is TRBJ2-7; TRBD2 matches at 7 bases. The CDR3 sequence is 13 residues long. Unmatched junction bases numbered 2, after V lost 2 bases and J lost 4 bases. Germline V gene sequence: CDR1 MNHEY, CDR2 SMNVEV (reference sequence). The CDR3 loop is CASSLGEGYEQYF. In DNA, the CDR3 is TGTGCCAGCAGTTTAGGGGAGGGATACGAGCAGTACTTC.

The chain links TRBV7-3 to TRBJ1-4; the match to TRBD1 covers 10 bases. Unmatched junction bases numbered 11, after V lost 5 bases and J lost 2 bases. Germline V gives CDR1 SGHTA, CDR2 FQGTGA. The CDR3 spans 18 residues. The CDR3 here is CASSPLGGQGTTNEKLFF. CDR3 sequence (DNA): TGTGCCAGCAGCCCCCTCGGGGGACAGGGGACGACTAATGAAAAACTGTTTTTT.

The sample holds one count of this clone. V gene TRBV29-1 combines with J gene TRBJ2-5; the D call may be TRBD1 or TRBD2 (5 bases each). The CDR3 is 11 amino acids. V lost 5 bases to trimming and J lost 5 bases, with 9 bases between them. Germline V gene sequence: CDR1 SQVTM, CDR2 ANQGSEA. CDR3 DNA sequence: TGCAGCGTTCAGGGCGGGGAGACCCAGTACTTC. It encodes CSVQGGETQYF. Variable domain in full (rest from reference TRBV29-1 and TRBJ2-5): SAVISQKPSRDICQRGTSLTIQCQVDSQVTMMFWYRQQPGQSLTLIATANQGSEATYESGFVIDKFPISRPNLTFSTLTVSNMSPEDSSIYLCSVQGGETQYFGPGTRLLVL.

Written as DNA, the CDR3 is TGTGCCAGCAGCTTAGAGGGGGAAAACATTCAGTACTTC. Its translation is CASSLEGENIQYF. The chain uses TRBV7-8 and TRBJ2-4, with D maybe TRBD1 (6 bases). The V end lost 1 base, the J end lost 5 bases, and 6 bases lay between the germline ends. CDR3 length: 13 residues. CDR1 is SGHVS, CDR2 FQNEAQ, per germline.

The chain links TRBV30 to TRBJ2-3; 10 bases line up with TRBD1. The V gene end was trimmed by 4 bases and the J gene end by 1 base; junction bases not matched to a gene: 5. Germline-derived CDR1 and CDR2 are GTSNPN and SVGIG (reference sequence). This CDR3 has 15 amino acids. DNA for the CDR3: TGTGCCTGGACCTACGACAGGGGGCGCACAGATACGCAGTATTTT. Encoded protein: CAWTYDRGRTDTQYF. Using reference TRBV30 and TRBJ2-3 for the parts outside the CDR3, the full variable domain is SQTIHQWPATLVQPVGSPLSLECTVEGTSNPNLYWYRQAAGRGLQLLFYSVGIGQISSEVPQNLSASRPQDRQFILSSKKLLLSDSGFYLCAWTYDRGRTDTQYFGPGTRLTVL.

The J gene is TRBJ2-2, the V gene TRBV6-5; D uncertain. Germline values: CDR1 MNHEY, CDR2 SVGAGI. This CDR3 region has 16 residues. The germline V and J ends were trimmed by 2 bases and 2 bases, with 12 bases remaining between them. The CDR3 loop is CASSYGVADNTGELFF. CDR3 bases: TGTGCCAGCAGTTACGGGGTGGCAGATAACACCGGGGAGCTGTTTTTT.